This TCR beta chain was sequenced during a study of identical twins. Findings and limits, study-wide: Invariant cells of the MAIT and iNKT types might have partly distorted the zero-insertion analyses. High-abundance cord blood beta clonotypes had fewer insertions; memory repertoires showed none. The authors drew conclusions from cross-sectional statistical analysis rather than following the same donors. Recombination models fit unrelated individuals' TCR alpha sharing but underestimated twins'.

As regards this clonotype: Antigen unknown.

Using its own MiXCR run on the 5' RACE reads, TCRdb lists one record per CDR3 protein. The sample has 690,000 or so distinct CDR3 sequences; over 8.5% are singletons. This CDR3 region has 14 residues. J gave up 8 bases and V 5 bases, and 9 bases lay outside the gene matches. Germline V gene sequence: CDR1 MNHEY, CDR2 SVGEGT. The data were also submitted as part of a second study, on yellow fever vaccine responses in identical twins.

V and J are TRBV6-2 or TRBV6-3 and TRBJ2-1, with TRBD2 matching 7 bases. This sequence was found in a woman under 30 in good health. Material for sequencing was PBMCs. The CDR3 spells CASSRPGGMDEQFF. The CDR3 DNA follows: TGTGCCAGCAGTCGCCCGGGGGGTATGGATGAGCAGTTCTTC.